This T cell receptor beta chain was sequenced during a study of radiation and T cells in renal cell carcinoma. Notes on this clone: Its antigen is unidentified.

Specified time point: blood 2 weeks post-SBRT. Noted treatment: 15 Gy SBRT to primary tumor, nephrectomy 4 weeks later. The tumor was a clear cell renal cell carcinoma. The study, taken as a whole, reports: Baseline intratumoral clonotype presence is unknown without pretreatment biopsies. From baseline, blood top tumor clonotypes peaked at 2 weeks post-radiation.

Profiling relied on immunoSEQ multiplex PCR, and the TCRdb table lists in-frame clones only, not all of them. The table has around 76,000 clones, more than 75% seen once. This CDR3 region has 13 residues. V lost 3 bases, J lost 3 bases, and 6 bases lay in between. CDR1 is SGHTA and CDR2 is FQGNSA in the germline V gene. Specimen: blood, collected from a patient whose treatment included radiotherapy and nephrectomy. The J gene is TRBJ1-5, the V gene TRBV7-2; D remains ambiguous. The source of this sequence is a man in his fifties or sixties with renal cell carcinoma. The CDR3 DNA sequence: TGTGCCAGCAGCTTTAACAACAATCAGCCCCAGCATTTT. Its translation: CASSFNNNQPQHF. Full variable domain (missing parts from reference TRBV7-2 and TRBJ1-5): GAGVSQSPSNKVTEKGKDVELRCDPISGHTALYWYRQSLGQGLEFLIYFQGNSAPDKSGLPSDRFSAERTGGSVSTLTIQRTQQEDSAVYLCASSFNNNQPQHFGDGTRLSIL.